The 22 T cell receptor beta chains presented below share a single source sample, sequenced in a study of OX40 agonist ivuxolimab in advanced cancers. The protocol was immunoSEQ multiplex PCR, while the TCRdb copy is restricted to in-frame clones and leaves out a portion. The repertoire holds roughly 60,000 clones, around 80% seen once, with about 2.2% in the top ten. The sequencing here drew on CD4+ or CD8+ T cells sorted from blood, taken in a trial of the OX40 agonist ivuxolimab. The source is an adult with an advanced solid tumor such as melanoma, head and neck, liver or kidney cancer.

The J gene is TRBJ2-7, the V gene TRBV30; either TRBD1 or TRBD2 may fit D (6 bases each). The germline gives CDR1 GTSNPN, CDR2 SVGIG (reference sequence). The CDR3 extends over 14 amino acids. V was shortened by 3 bases and J by 2 bases, with 14 bases between the two germline ends. For the CDR3, the DNA is TGTGCCTGGAGCCCACAAGGGGGGACCTACGAGCAGTACTTC. Amino acid sequence: CAWSPQGGTYEQYF.

Within the sample, this clone is medium-sized. The V and J genes are TRBV7-8 and TRBJ2-3, with TRBD2 matching over 11 bases. After removal of 4 bases from V and 8 bases from J, the junction contained 11 bases not matched to a gene. CDR1 is SGHVS, CDR2 FQNEAQ, per germline. The CDR3 loop spans 16 amino acids. The DNA of the CDR3 is TGTGCCAGCAGCTCTCCGGGACTAGCGGTCCCGCGTACGCAGTATTTT. This gives the protein CASSSPGLAVPRTQYF.

The CDR3 bases are TGTGCCAGTAGTATAGACCCCACTAAGGGTCCTGGAAACACCATATATTTT. This translates into CASSIDPTKGPGNTIYF. The genes are TRBV19 and TRBJ1-3; D gene uncertain. The CDR3 runs 17 residues. Trimming took off 0 bases at V and 2 bases at J, with 14 bases between the two ends. CDR1 is LNHDA, CDR2 SQIVND, per germline (reference sequence).

The rearrangement uses TRBV9 and TRBJ2-7, with D tentatively TRBD1 (6 bases). V shed 0 bases and J shed 5 bases, with 12 bases lying between them. Germline V gene sequence: CDR1 SGDLS, CDR2 YYNGEE. The CDR3 runs to 14 residues. The CDR3 loop reads CASSVGEQGHEQYF. The CDR3 region has the DNA TGTGCCAGCAGCGTAGGGGAACAGGGCCACGAGCAGTACTTC.

This chain joins TRBV19 and TRBJ2-1, with 9 bases identical to TRBD1. Germline CDR1 is LNHDA and CDR2 is SQIVND (reference sequence). J lost 6 bases, V lost 3 bases, and 0 bases had no gene match. The CDR3 covers 13 residues. The CDR3 is CASSMGQGNEQFF. The CDR3 nucleotides are TGTGCCAGTAGTATGGGACAGGGCAATGAGCAGTTCTTC.

This clone was recorded once. V is TRBV28 and J is TRBJ1-2; possible D gene TRBD1, 6 bases. The germline gives CDR1 MDHEN, CDR2 SYDVKM. V gave up 1 base and J gave up 4 bases, with 10 bases separating them. The CDR3 is 14 amino acids. CDR3 nucleotides: TGTGCCAGCAGTTTATTGGACAGTCTCTATGGCTACACCTTC. This sequence encodes CASSLLDSLYGYTF.

The V gene is TRBV6-5, the J gene TRBJ2-7, with D possibly being TRBD1 or TRBD2 (5 bases each). CDR3 length: 13 amino acids. V lost 2 bases to trimming and J lost 4 bases, with 9 bases between them. Germline V lookup: CDR1 MNHEY, CDR2 SVGAGI. The CDR3 protein is CASSYREGYEQYF. The CDR3 coding sequence is TGTGCCAGCAGTTACCGAGAGGGGTACGAGCAGTACTTC.

Points on this clone: One end of the junction fails to match germline, which may point to a read error. The rearrangement uses TRBV18 and TRBJ1-3; 8 bases agree with TRBD1. The CDR3 runs 15 residues. In germline, CDR1 is KGHSH, CDR2 LQKENI. The CDR3 region has the DNA TGTGCCAGCTCCCCACGGACAGGGACTGGAAACACCATATATTTT. It specifies CASSPRTGTGNTIYF.

J is TRBJ1-4 and V is TRBV18; tentative D call: TRBD1 (5 bases). Germline values: CDR1 KGHSH, CDR2 LQKENI. With 2 bases removed from V and 5 bases from J, the gap between germline ends came to 9 bases. The CDR3 extends over 14 amino acids. The CDR3 DNA is TGTGCCAGCTCACCAGGGACGGTGAATGAAAAACTGTTTTTT. Amino acids: CASSPGTVNEKLFF.

The chain couples TRBV19 to TRBJ1-3; 8 bases align to TRBD1. V trimming: 8 bases; J trimming: 2 bases; junction bases outside the gene matches: 2. The CDR3 extends over 13 amino acids. CDR1 and CDR2 (germline): LNHDA, SQIVND (reference sequence). The CDR3 region is CASGQGAGNTIYF. The CDR3 region has the DNA TGTGCCAGTGGACAGGGAGCTGGAAACACCATATATTTT. The full variable domain, completed using reference TRBV19 and TRBJ1-3, is DGGITQSPKYLFRKEGQNVTLSCEQNLNHDAMYWYRQDPGQGLRLIYYSQIVNDFQKGDIAEGYSVSREKKESFPLTVTSAQKNPTAFYLCASGQGAGNTIYFGEGSWLTVV.

The V and J genes are TRBV6-6 and TRBJ2-1; 8 nucleotides agree with TRBD1. The CDR3 has 14 amino acids. The V segment lost 6 bases and the J segment 7 bases; nucleotides outside the gene matches: 8. The germline V gene has CDR1 MNHNY and CDR2 SVGAGI (reference sequence). CDR3 in DNA: TGTGCCAGCAGATCCGGGACAGGCCGAAATGAGCAGTTCTTC. It codes for CASRSGTGRNEQFF.

The chain uses TRBV5-1 and TRBJ1-1; no definite D call. The V gene's germline CDR1 is SGHRS and CDR2 YFSETQ. This CDR3 spans 15 amino acids. Trimming removed 4 bases at V and 6 bases at J, with 19 bases between. CDR3 nucleotides: TGCGCCAGCAGCAACCCGACGGGGAGAAATGCTGAAGCTTTCTTT. It codes for CASSNPTGRNAEAFF.

This clone was seen only a few times. The chain couples TRBV9 to TRBJ2-4; D may be TRBD1 or TRBD2 (6 bases each). The germline CDR1 and CDR2 sequences are SGDLS and YYNGEE. The V gene lost 1 base and the J gene lost 0 bases, with 8 bases spanning the gap. This CDR3 has 15 amino acids. CDR3 nucleotides: TGTGCCAGCAGCGTATCGGGGGCAGCCAAAAACATTCAGTACTTC. This gives the protein CASSVSGAAKNIQYF.

The CDR3 spells CASSFPAWDTEAFF. For the CDR3, the DNA is TGTGCCAGCAGCTTTCCGGCGTGGGACACTGAAGCTTTCTTT. The chain has TRBV5-8 and TRBJ1-1; no reliable D call. The length of the CDR3 is 14 residues. V lost 2 bases to trimming and J lost 3 bases, with 11 bases between them. CDR1 and CDR2 from the germline V gene are SGHTS and YDEGEE.

The chain links TRBV18 to TRBJ2-3, with D unresolved. V lost 4 bases to trimming and J lost 0 bases, with 11 bases between them. Germline V gene data show CDR1 as KGHSH and CDR2 as LQKENI. CDR3 length: 15 amino acids. This chain's CDR3 is CASSRKVFSTDTQYF. The CDR3, as DNA: TGTGCCAGCTCACGAAAGGTTTTCAGCACAGATACGCAGTATTTT.

V gene TRBV11-2 combines with J gene TRBJ1-1; the match to TRBD1 covers 12 bases. The ends lost 2 bases at V and 9 bases at J; junction bases unmatched: 4. From germline, CDR1 is SGHAT and CDR2 FQNNGV. There are 14 residues in the CDR3. The CDR3 region is CASSLTGTGGQAFF. The CDR3 nucleotides are TGTGCCAGCAGCTTAACCGGGACAGGGGGCCAAGCTTTCTTT.

J is TRBJ2-3 and V is TRBV7-6, with 12 bases matching TRBD2. The germline V gene has CDR1 SGHVS and CDR2 FNYEAQ. The V segment lost 1 base and the J segment 2 bases; nucleotides outside the gene matches: 7. There are 18 residues in the CDR3. CDR3 bases: TGTGCCAGCAGCTTAGGGGCTAGCGGGGGGGCCCCCACAGATACGCAGTATTTT. It codes for CASSLGASGGAPTDTQYF.

The chain joins TRBV11-3 to TRBJ1-1, with D possibly being TRBD1 (5 bases). This CDR3 has 13 amino acids. Germline loops: CDR1 SGHNT, CDR2 YENEEA. The V and J ends lost 0 bases and 7 bases respectively, with 9 bases between them. The DNA for the CDR3 is TGTGCCAGCAGCTTAGAAGGAGGGGATGAAGCTTTCTTT. Protein: CASSLEGGDEAFF.

The chain is built from TRBV5-4 and TRBJ1-4, with a weak D call TRBD1 (5 bases). This CDR3 contains 14 residues. In germline, CDR1 is SGHNT, CDR2 YYREEE (reference sequence). Trimming took 4 bases from V and 5 from J, leaving 12 bases between them. CDR3 bases: TGTGCCAGCAGCCTCTCGGGGGTGAATGAAAAACTGTTTTTT. As protein: CASSLSGVNEKLFF.

The V call is TRBV28, the J call TRBJ2-2; 7 bases are a match to TRBD1. V lost 6 bases and J lost 6; bases outside the gene matches: 13. This CDR3 is built from 16 residues. CDR1 and CDR2 from the germline V gene are MDHEN and SYDVKM. CDR3 nucleotide sequence: TGTGCCAGCAGACCGACAGGGATGCCAAGGGCCGGGGAGCTGTTTTTT. It yields the protein CASRPTGMPRAGELFF.

The chain links TRBV6-4 to TRBJ2-5; D may be TRBD1 (8 bases). Trimming removed 5 bases at V and 5 bases at J, with 12 bases between. This CDR3 contains 13 residues. Germline V gene sequence: CDR1 MRHNA, CDR2 SNTAGT. In DNA, the CDR3 is TGTGCCAGCAGTCCACAGGGGGGGGAGACCCAGTACTTC. Translating it yields CASSPQGGETQYF.

The chain has TRBV7-8 and TRBJ2-2; D ambiguous. Germline CDR1 reads SGHVS; CDR2 reads FQNEAQ. The CDR3 covers 15 residues. The V end was cut by 0 bases, the J end by 3 bases, with 8 bases between. The CDR3 spells CASSLASWDTGELFF. For the CDR3, the DNA is TGTGCCAGCAGCTTAGCGAGTTGGGACACCGGGGAGCTGTTTTTT. Full variable domain (remainder filled in from reference TRBV7-8 and TRBJ2-2): GAGVSQSPRYKVAKRGQDVALRCDPISGHVSLFWYQQALGQGPEFLTYFQNEAQLDKSGLPSDRFFAERPEGSVSTLKIQRTQQEDSAVYLCASSLASWDTGELFFGEGSRLTVL.